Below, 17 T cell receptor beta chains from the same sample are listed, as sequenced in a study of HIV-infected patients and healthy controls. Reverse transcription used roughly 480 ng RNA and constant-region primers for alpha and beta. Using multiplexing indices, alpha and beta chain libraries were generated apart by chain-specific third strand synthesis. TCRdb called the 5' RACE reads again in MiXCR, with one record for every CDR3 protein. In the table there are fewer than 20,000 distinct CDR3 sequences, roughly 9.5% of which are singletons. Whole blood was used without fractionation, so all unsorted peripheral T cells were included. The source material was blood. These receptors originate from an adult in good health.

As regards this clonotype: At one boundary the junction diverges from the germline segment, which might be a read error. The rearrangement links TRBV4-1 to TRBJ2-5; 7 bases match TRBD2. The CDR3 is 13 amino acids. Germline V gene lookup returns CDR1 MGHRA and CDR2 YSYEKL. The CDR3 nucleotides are TGCGCCAGCAGACAAGCGGGACAAGAGACCCAGTACTTC. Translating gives CASRQAGQETQYF.

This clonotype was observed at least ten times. CDR3 sequence: CASRPGPLHYEQYF. For the CDR3, the DNA is TGTGCCAGCAGACCCGGGCCGCTCCACTACGAGCAGTACTTC. The V gene is TRBV3-1, the J gene TRBJ2-7; no clear D. The CDR3 totals 14 residues. CDR1 and CDR2 (germline): LGHDT, YNNKEL (reference sequence). V lost 6 bases to trimming and J lost 3 bases, with 15 bases between them.

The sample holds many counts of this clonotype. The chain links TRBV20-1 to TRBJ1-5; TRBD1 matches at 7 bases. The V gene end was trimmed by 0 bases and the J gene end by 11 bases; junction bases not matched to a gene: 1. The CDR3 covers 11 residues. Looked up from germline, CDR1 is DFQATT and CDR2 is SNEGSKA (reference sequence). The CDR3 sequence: CSAREGQAQHF. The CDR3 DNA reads TGCAGTGCTAGAGAAGGACAGGCCCAGCATTTT.

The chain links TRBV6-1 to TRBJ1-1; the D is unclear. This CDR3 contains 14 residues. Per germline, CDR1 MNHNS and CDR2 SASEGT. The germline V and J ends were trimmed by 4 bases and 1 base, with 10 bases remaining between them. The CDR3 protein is CASSGRRKNTEAFF. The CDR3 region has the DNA TGTGCCAGCAGTGGACGACGGAAGAACACTGAAGCTTTCTTT.

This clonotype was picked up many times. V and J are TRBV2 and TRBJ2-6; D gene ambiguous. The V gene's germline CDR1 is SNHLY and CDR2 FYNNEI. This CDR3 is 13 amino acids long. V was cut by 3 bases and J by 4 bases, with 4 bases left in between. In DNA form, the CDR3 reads TGTGCCAGCAGTGAGACGGGGGCCAACGTCCTGACTTTC. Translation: CASSETGANVLTF.

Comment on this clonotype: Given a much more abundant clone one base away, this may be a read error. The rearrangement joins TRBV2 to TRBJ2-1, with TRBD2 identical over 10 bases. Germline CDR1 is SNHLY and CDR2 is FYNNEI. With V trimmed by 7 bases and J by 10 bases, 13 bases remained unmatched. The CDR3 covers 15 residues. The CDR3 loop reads CASKKGTSVSREQFF. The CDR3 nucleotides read TGTGCCAGCAAAAAAGGGACTAGCGTGAGTCGCGAGCAGTTCTTC.

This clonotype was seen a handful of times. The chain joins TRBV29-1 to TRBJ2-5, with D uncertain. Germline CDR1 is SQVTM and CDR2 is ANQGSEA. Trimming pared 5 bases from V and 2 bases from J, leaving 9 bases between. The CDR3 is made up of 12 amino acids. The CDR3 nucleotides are TGCAGCGTTACAGCGATTCAAGAGACCCAGTACTTC. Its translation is CSVTAIQETQYF. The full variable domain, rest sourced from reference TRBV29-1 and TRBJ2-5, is SAVISQKPSRDICQRGTSLTIQCQVDSQVTMMFWYRQQPGQSLTLIATANQGSEATYESGFVIDKFPISRPNLTFSTLTVSNMSPEDSSIYLCSVTAIQETQYFGPGTRLLVL.

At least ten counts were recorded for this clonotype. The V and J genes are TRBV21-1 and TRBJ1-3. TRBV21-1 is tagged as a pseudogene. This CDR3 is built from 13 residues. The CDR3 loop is CAREVPSGNTIYF. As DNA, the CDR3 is TGTGCCAGGGAGGTCCCCTCTGGAAACACCATATATTTT.

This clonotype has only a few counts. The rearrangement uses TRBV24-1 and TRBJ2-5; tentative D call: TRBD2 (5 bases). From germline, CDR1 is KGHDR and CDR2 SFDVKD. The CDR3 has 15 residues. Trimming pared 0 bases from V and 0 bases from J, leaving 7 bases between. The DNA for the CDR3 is TGTGCCACCAGTGATTTGAATAGCGACCAAGAGACCCAGTACTTC. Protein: CATSDLNSDQETQYF.

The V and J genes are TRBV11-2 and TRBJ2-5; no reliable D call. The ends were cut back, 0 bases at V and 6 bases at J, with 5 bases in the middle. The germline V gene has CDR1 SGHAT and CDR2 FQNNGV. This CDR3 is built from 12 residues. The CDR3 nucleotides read TGTGCCAGCAGCTTAGAGGCGCAGACCCAGTACTTC. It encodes CASSLEAQTQYF. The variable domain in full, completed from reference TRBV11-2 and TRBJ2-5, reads EAGVAQSPRYKIIEKRQSVAFWCNPISGHATLYWYQQILGQGPKLLIQFQNNGVVDDSQLPKDRFSAERLKGVDSTLKIQPAKLEDSAVYLCASSLEAQTQYFGPGTRLLVL.

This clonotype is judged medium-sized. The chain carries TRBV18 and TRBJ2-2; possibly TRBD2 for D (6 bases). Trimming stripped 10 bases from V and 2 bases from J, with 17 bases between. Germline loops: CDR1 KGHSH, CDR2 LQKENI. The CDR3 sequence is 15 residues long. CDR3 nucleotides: TGTGCCACCGGAACCGGGACTCCTAACACCGGGGAGCTGTTTTTT. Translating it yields CATGTGTPNTGELFF.

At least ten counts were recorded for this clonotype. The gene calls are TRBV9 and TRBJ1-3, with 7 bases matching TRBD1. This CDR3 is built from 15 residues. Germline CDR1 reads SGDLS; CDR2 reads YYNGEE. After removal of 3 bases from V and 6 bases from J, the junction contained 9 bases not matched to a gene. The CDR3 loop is CASSGAAGTANTIYF. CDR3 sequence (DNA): TGTGCCAGCAGCGGGGCCGCGGGGACAGCAAACACCATATATTTT.

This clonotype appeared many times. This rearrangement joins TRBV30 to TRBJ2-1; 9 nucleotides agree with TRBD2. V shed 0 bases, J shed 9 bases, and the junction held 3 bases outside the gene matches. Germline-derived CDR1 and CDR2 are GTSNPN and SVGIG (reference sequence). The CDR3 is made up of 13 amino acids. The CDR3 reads CAWSVAGGSEQFF. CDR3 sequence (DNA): TGTGCCTGGAGTGTAGCGGGAGGAAGTGAGCAGTTCTTC.

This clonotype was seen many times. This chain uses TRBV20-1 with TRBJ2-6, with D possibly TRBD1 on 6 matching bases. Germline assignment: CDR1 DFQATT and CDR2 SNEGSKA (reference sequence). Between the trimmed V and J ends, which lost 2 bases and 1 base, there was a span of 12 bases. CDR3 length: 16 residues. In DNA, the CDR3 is TGCAGTGCTAGACAGGGGAACCCATCTGGGGCCAACGTCCTGACTTTC. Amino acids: CSARQGNPSGANVLTF.

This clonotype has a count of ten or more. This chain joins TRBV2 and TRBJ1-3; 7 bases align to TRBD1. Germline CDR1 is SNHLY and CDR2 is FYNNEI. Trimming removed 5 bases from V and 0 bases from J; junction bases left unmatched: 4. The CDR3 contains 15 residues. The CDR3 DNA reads TGTGCCAGCAGTACCGGGACAGCCTCTGGAAACACCATATATTTT. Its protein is CASSTGTASGNTIYF.

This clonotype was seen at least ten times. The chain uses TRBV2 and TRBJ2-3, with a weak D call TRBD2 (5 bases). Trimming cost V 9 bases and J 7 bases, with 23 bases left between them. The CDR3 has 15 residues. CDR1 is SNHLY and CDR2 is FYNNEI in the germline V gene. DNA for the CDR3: TGTGCCAGATCCCTATTCCGGACTCCCCCCCATACGCAGTATTTT. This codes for CARSLFRTPPHTQYF.

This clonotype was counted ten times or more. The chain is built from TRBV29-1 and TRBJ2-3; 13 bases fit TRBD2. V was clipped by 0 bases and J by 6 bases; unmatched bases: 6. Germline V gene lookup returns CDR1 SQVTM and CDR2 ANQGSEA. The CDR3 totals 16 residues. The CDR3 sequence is CSVEDLLAGGPDTQYF. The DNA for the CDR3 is TGCAGCGTTGAAGATCTACTAGCGGGAGGGCCGGATACGCAGTATTTT.